This T cell receptor beta chain appears in the sequencing data of a study of cytomegalovirus exposure and HLA in healthy donors. For this clone: Its antigen remains unknown.

PCR involved 60 Vbeta and 13 Jbeta primers. The method was immunoSEQ multiplex PCR; TCRdb's version includes in-frame clones alone and lacks a portion of them. Among 280,000 or so clones, 70% to 90% were seen once, and the ten largest hold roughly 2%. Between the trimmed V and J ends, which lost 1 base and 0 bases, there was a span of 13 bases. This CDR3 comprises 16 residues. Germline values: CDR1 SGDLS, CDR2 YYNGEE. General study points: A later analysis linked a missense DCLRE1C variant to TCR beta V- and J-gene trimming. In vitro data verified three CMV-associated chains as specific for CMV antigens. Indistinguishability led to the exclusion of some V segments, TRBV6-2 and TRBV6-3 included.

Donors were ostensibly healthy at sampling, although undocumented immune exposures were probable. The sequenced material came from PBMCs. The V and J genes are TRBV9 and TRBJ1-2; maybe TRBD1 (6 bases). The receptor's source is a woman aged 18-29 years in good health and CMV-seronegative. CDR3 amino acids: CASSVWGGTTNYGYTF. The CDR3 DNA sequence: TGTGCCAGCAGCGTATGGGGGGGGACAACTAACTATGGCTACACCTTC.